This T cell receptor (beta chain) was sequenced during a study of early T cells in non-severe SARS-CoV-2 infection. Overall study context: The authors sequenced bulk RNA from unsorted whole blood, leaving chains unpaired.

Whole-study findings and limits: A preference for anti-spike CD8 responses marked VDJdb matching, which missed private and CD4 specificities.

Individually, cDNA molecules had unique molecular identifiers attached to them. TCRdb re-called the 5' RACE reads with MiXCR, one entry per CDR3 protein. The sample has about 100,000 distinct CDR3 sequences; more than 9.5% are singletons. This clonotype showed up many times. Its matching antigen is unknown. The CDR3 spans 15 residues. The germline gives CDR1 SGHVS, CDR2 FQNEAQ. V lost 1 base and J lost 5, with 11 bases in between. This receptor was identified in an adult who was a healthcare worker with PCR-confirmed SARS-CoV-2 infection or an uninfected control (not recorded which). Input material: whole blood. The rearrangement uses TRBV7-8 and TRBJ2-2, with D possibly matching TRBD1 (7 bases). The CDR3 sequence: CASSLGRGRTGELFF. In DNA form, the CDR3 reads TGTGCCAGCAGCTTAGGCAGGGGGAGGACCGGGGAGCTGTTTTTT. The full variable domain, completed using reference TRBV7-8 and TRBJ2-2, is GAGVSQSPRYKVAKRGQDVALRCDPISGHVSLFWYQQALGQGPEFLTYFQNEAQLDKSGLPSDRFFAERPEGSVSTLKIQRTQQEDSAVYLCASSLGRGRTGELFFGEGSRLTVL.